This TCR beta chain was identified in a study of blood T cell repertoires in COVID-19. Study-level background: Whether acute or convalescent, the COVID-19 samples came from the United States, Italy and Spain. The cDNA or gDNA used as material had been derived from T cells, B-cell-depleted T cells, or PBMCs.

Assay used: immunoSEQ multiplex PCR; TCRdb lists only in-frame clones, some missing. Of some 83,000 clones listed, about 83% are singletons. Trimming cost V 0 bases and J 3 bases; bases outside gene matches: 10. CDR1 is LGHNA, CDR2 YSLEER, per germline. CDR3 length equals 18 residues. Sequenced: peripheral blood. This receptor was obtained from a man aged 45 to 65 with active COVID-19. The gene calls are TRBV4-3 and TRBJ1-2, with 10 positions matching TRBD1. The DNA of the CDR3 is TGCGCCAGCAGCCAAGAGTGGGCGACAGGGGGCGCGCACTATGGCTACACCTTC. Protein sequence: CASSQEWATGGAHYGYTF.